These 13 T cell receptor beta chains originate from one sample sequenced in a study of brain T cells in children with intractable seizures. Measured with immunoSEQ multiplex PCR; TCRdb has only the in-frame clones, and not every one. The sample has about 41,000 clones; around 90% are singletons. The material was peripheral blood, obtained at surgery. These receptors were obtained from a girl under 10 years old with tuberous sclerosis and intractable seizures.

V and J are TRBV6-5 and TRBJ2-5, with 7 nucleotides matching TRBD2. V lost 4 bases and J lost 2; bases outside the gene matches: 10. Germline lookup yields CDR1 MNHEY and CDR2 SVGAGI. CDR3 length: 16 amino acids. The CDR3 DNA reads TGTGCCAGCAGTTGGGGGAGGGGCGACTTACAAGAGACCCAGTACTTC. Encoded protein: CASSWGRGDLQETQYF.

The chain carries TRBV10-2 and TRBJ2-6; 7 bases align to TRBD1. The trim removed 3 bases at V and 1 base at J, leaving 3 bases unmatched. The germline CDR1 and CDR2 sequences are WSHSY and SAAADI. The length of the CDR3 is 16 residues. CDR3 sequence reads: CASSDPGQSGANVLTF. The CDR3 DNA is TGCGCCAGCAGTGACCCGGGACAGTCTGGGGCCAACGTCCTGACTTTC.

This clone showed up just once. V is TRBV5-8 and J is TRBJ1-2, with a weak D call TRBD1 (5 bases). The V end was cut by 4 bases, the J end by 0 bases, with 10 bases between. Germline V gene sequence: CDR1 SGHTS, CDR2 YDEGEE. This CDR3 has 14 amino acids. CDR3 in amino acids: CASSPGLANYGYTF. The DNA for the CDR3 is TGTGCCAGCAGCCCGGGACTCGCTAACTATGGCTACACCTTC.

The chain uses TRBV27 and TRBJ1-6; maybe TRBD1 (6 bases). The ends were cut back, 5 bases at V and 7 bases at J, with 12 bases in the middle. The CDR3 extends over 14 amino acids. Germline assignment: CDR1 MNHEY and CDR2 SMNVEV (reference sequence). The CDR3 here is CASSLAGQNSPLHF. The CDR3 region has the DNA TGTGCCAGCAGTCTAGCGGGACAAAATTCACCCCTCCACTTT.

The chain links TRBV27 to TRBJ2-7; TRBD2 is a possible D gene (7 bases). The CDR3 spans 13 residues. With 5 bases removed from V and 1 base from J, the gap between germline ends came to 9 bases. Germline V gene lookup returns CDR1 MNHEY and CDR2 SMNVEV (reference sequence). The CDR3 is CASSRGGSYEQYV. DNA for the CDR3: TGTGCCAGCAGTAGGGGGGGATCCTACGAGCAGTACGTC.

The chain uses TRBV19 and TRBJ1-2; D gene ambiguous. Germline V lookup: CDR1 LNHDA, CDR2 SQIVND (reference sequence). The CDR3 runs 13 residues. V was pared by 3 bases and J by 3 bases, with 8 bases between. CDR3 sequence reads: CASSIGQDYGYTF. In DNA, the CDR3 is TGTGCCAGTAGTATCGGTCAGGACTATGGCTACACCTTC.

This clone was found once. J is TRBJ2-3 and V is TRBV9; D ambiguous. CDR3 size: 15 residues. V was shortened by 2 bases and J by 3 bases, with 13 bases between the two germline ends. The germline gives CDR1 SGDLS, CDR2 YYNGEE. The CDR3 sequence: CASSVRSPGTDTQYF. Written as DNA, the CDR3 is TGTGCCAGCAGCGTTCGATCCCCCGGGACAGATACGCAGTATTTT.

CDR3 in DNA: TGTGCCTGCTGGGGGACTGAAGCTTTCTTT. It codes for CACWGTEAFF. J is TRBJ1-1 and V is TRBV30; tentative D call: TRBD1 (5 bases). This CDR3 comprises 10 residues. The germline V gene encodes CDR1 GTSNPN and CDR2 SVGIG (reference sequence). Trimming pared 6 bases from V and 5 bases from J, leaving 7 bases between.

The chain has TRBV7-8 and TRBJ1-4; D gene ambiguous. The CDR3 has 17 amino acids. Germline CDR1 and CDR2: SGHVS and FQNEAQ. The germline V and J ends were trimmed by 8 bases and 2 bases, with 21 bases remaining between them. CDR3 loop: CASFASSRRGTNEKLFF. The CDR3 nucleotides read TGTGCCAGCTTTGCGTCATCCCGAAGAGGGACTAATGAAAAACTGTTTTTT.

The CDR3 DNA reads TGTGCCACTCGAAGCCTCTCTGGAAACACCATATATTTT. It specifies CATRSLSGNTIYF. The genes are TRBV19 and TRBJ1-3, with unresolved D. This CDR3 contains 13 residues. Trimming removed 10 bases at V and 0 bases at J, with 10 bases between. Germline V gene data show CDR1 as LNHDA and CDR2 as SQIVND (reference sequence).

This sequence joins TRBV2 and TRBJ2-2, with 15 bases lining up with TRBD2. CDR1 SNHLY and CDR2 FYNNEI come from the germline V gene. The CDR3 is 19 residues long. V trimming: 4 bases; J trimming: 1 base; junction bases outside the gene matches: 7. CDR3 amino acids: CASSAPGLAGGKNTGELFF. CDR3 DNA: TGTGCCAGCAGTGCGCCGGGACTAGCGGGGGGAAAGAACACCGGGGAGCTGTTTTTT.

V and J are TRBV5-1 and TRBJ1-2; D is unresolved. Germline V gene sequence: CDR1 SGHRS, CDR2 YFSETQ. The V gene lost 0 bases and the J gene lost 6 bases, with 12 bases spanning the gap. The CDR3 loop spans 14 amino acids. The CDR3 protein is CASSLGEIADGYTF. CDR3 in DNA: TGCGCCAGCAGCTTGGGGGAAATCGCAGATGGCTACACCTTC.

The rearrangement uses TRBV6-5 and TRBJ2-1; tentatively, D is TRBD1 (5 bases). CDR3 length: 13 residues. V was pared by 6 bases and J by 8 bases, with 14 bases between. Germline V gives CDR1 MNHEY, CDR2 SVGAGI. CDR3 DNA: TGTGCCAGCAGCAATAGGATAGGGGATGAGCAGTTCTTC. Amino acids: CASSNRIGDEQFF.